Each of the 25 T cell receptor beta chains below was sequenced from the same sample in a study of blood T cell repertoires in COVID-19. This table comes from immunoSEQ multiplex PCR, and its TCRdb copy is limited to in-frame clones, with some not included. Of roughly 130,000 clones in the sample, roughly 75% were seen once. Sequenced sample: peripheral blood. The receptors here all came from a man between 60 and 75 years old with active or convalescent COVID-19.

This clone was seen a single time. This chain uses TRBV27 with TRBJ1-2; 8 nucleotides match TRBD1. Unmatched junction bases numbered 2, after V lost 8 bases and J lost 3 bases. CDR1 and CDR2 from the germline V gene are MNHEY and SMNVEV (reference sequence). The CDR3 totals 12 residues. The CDR3 bases are TGTGCCAGCGGACAGGGCGACTATGGCTACACCTTC. It encodes CASGQGDYGYTF.

The chain combines TRBV18 with TRBJ1-2; D unclear. Trimming removed 3 bases at V and 1 base at J, with 15 bases between. This CDR3 region has 16 residues. The V gene's germline CDR1 is KGHSH and CDR2 LQKENI. CDR3 nucleotide sequence: TGTGCCAGCTCACCGGAGAGTGTTAGGTTTAACTATGGCTACACCTTC. Protein sequence: CASSPESVRFNYGYTF.

The chain joins TRBV5-1 to TRBJ2-5; D uncertain. This CDR3 comprises 15 residues. Germline CDR1 is SGHRS and CDR2 is YFSETQ. V gave up 7 bases and J gave up 1 base, with 17 bases separating them. CDR3 sequence reads: CASSSRPKLQETQYF. CDR3 DNA sequence: TGCGCCAGCTCTTCGAGGCCGAAACTCCAAGAGACCCAGTACTTC.

The chain carries TRBV4-3 and TRBJ1-3; D call uncertain. The germline V gene encodes CDR1 LGHNA and CDR2 YSLEER. This CDR3 spans 14 amino acids. Trimming took off 3 bases at V and 12 bases at J, with 18 bases between the two ends. The CDR3 DNA sequence: TGCGCCAGCAGCCACCGGACCGGGGAGGAGGGCATATATTTT. This translates into CASSHRTGEEGIYF.

This sequence joins TRBV13 and TRBJ2-6; D perhaps matches TRBD1 (6 bases). Trimming removed 5 bases from V and 4 bases from J, with 12 bases in between. Germline V lookup: CDR1 PRHDT, CDR2 FYEKMQ (reference sequence). This CDR3 region has 15 residues. DNA of the CDR3: TGTGCCAGCAGCATTACGGGGACAGGGGCCAACGTCCTGACTTTC. It yields the protein CASSITGTGANVLTF. Full variable domain (remainder filled in from reference TRBV13 and TRBJ2-6): AAGVIQSPRHLIKEKRETATLKCYPIPRHDTVYWYQQGPGQDPQFLISFYEKMQSDKGSIPDRFSAQQFSDYHSELNMSSLELGDSALYFCASSITGTGANVLTFGAGSRLTVL.

The rearrangement links TRBV5-1 to TRBJ2-7; TRBD2 might be the D (5 bases). The CDR3 extends over 14 amino acids. Trimming stripped 3 bases from V and 3 bases from J, with 13 bases between. Germline V gene sequence: CDR1 SGHRS, CDR2 YFSETQ. The CDR3 here is CASSWGRGSYEQYF. The CDR3, as DNA: TGCGCCAGCAGCTGGGGTCGGGGAAGCTACGAGCAGTACTTC.

The CDR3, as DNA: TGTGCCTGGAGTAAGGGGGGGGCCAACGTCCTGACTTTC. Translation gives CAWSKGGANVLTF. The gene calls are TRBV30 and TRBJ2-6; D may be TRBD1 (5 bases). The CDR3 covers 13 residues. CDR1 GTSNPN and CDR2 SVGIG come from the germline V gene (reference sequence). V was shortened by 2 bases and J by 4 bases, with 6 bases between the two germline ends.

The chain joins TRBV4-1 to TRBJ2-5; TRBD2 matches at 9 bases. Germline values: CDR1 MGHRA, CDR2 YSYEKL. With V trimmed by 0 bases and J by 2 bases, 10 bases remained unmatched. This CDR3 has 18 amino acids. The CDR3 loop is CASSQEMGTSTTQETQYF. The CDR3 DNA follows: TGCGCCAGCAGCCAAGAGATGGGGACTAGCACAACGCAAGAGACCCAGTACTTC.

The chain uses TRBV18 and TRBJ1-6, with a possible D match to TRBD1 (6 bases). The CDR3 runs 14 residues. From germline, CDR1 is KGHSH and CDR2 LQKENI. V shed 2 bases and J shed 7 bases, with 9 bases lying between them. The CDR3 spells CASSPGGENSPLHF. The DNA for the CDR3 is TGTGCCAGCTCACCAGGGGGCGAGAATTCACCCCTCCACTTT. The full variable domain, completed using reference TRBV18 and TRBJ1-6, is NAGVMQNPRHLVRRRGQEARLRCSPMKGHSHVYWYRQLPEEGLKFMVYLQKENIIDESGMPKERFSAEFPKEGPSILRIQQVVRGDSAAYFCASSPGGENSPLHFGNGTRLTVT.

The V call is TRBV7-2, the J call TRBJ2-2; a possible D gene is TRBD2 (6 bases). V was cut by 11 bases and J by 0 bases, with 10 bases left in between. The germline CDR1 and CDR2 sequences are SGHTA and FQGNSA. There are 13 residues in the CDR3. The CDR3 reads CAGGTSNTGELFF. The CDR3 nucleotides are TGTGCCGGAGGGACTTCGAACACCGGGGAGCTGTTTTTT.

J is TRBJ2-7 and V is TRBV20-1, with D perhaps TRBD1 (7 bases). Germline CDR1 and CDR2: DFQATT and SNEGSKA (reference sequence). V was shortened by 3 bases and J by 2 bases, with 11 bases between the two germline ends. The CDR3 spans 13 residues. CDR3 DNA: TGCAGTGCTAGTCAGGGGGAGGCCTACGAGCAGTACTTC. Residues: CSASQGEAYEQYF.

The V and J genes are TRBV3-1 (or the pseudogene TRBV3-2) and TRBJ2-3; D perhaps matches TRBD2 (6 bases). The CDR3 contains 11 residues. CDR1 LGHDT and CDR2 YNNKEL come from the germline V gene (reference sequence). With 8 bases removed from V and 4 bases from J, the gap between germline ends came to 7 bases. This CDR3 reads CASCGADTQYF. The CDR3 nucleotides are TGTGCCAGCTGCGGGGCAGATACGCAGTATTTT.

This clone was detected only once. A read error may account for a junction end that differs from germline. This chain joins TRBV28 and TRBJ1-1, with D perhaps TRBD1 (5 bases). CDR1 and CDR2 from the germline V gene are MDHEN and SYDVKM. The CDR3 is made up of 12 amino acids. The CDR3 spells CAAGVMNTEAFF. In DNA, the CDR3 is TGCGCCGCGGGGGTGATGAACACTGAAGCTTTCTTT.

The V call is TRBV28, the J call TRBJ1-1; 8 nucleotides align to TRBD1. V shed 5 bases and J 4 bases; nucleotides not matched to a gene: 6. Germline values: CDR1 MDHEN, CDR2 SYDVKM. The CDR3 loop spans 14 amino acids. The CDR3 nucleotides are TGTGCCAGCAGTCTGGACAGGGTTGGCACTGAAGCTTTCTTT. This encodes CASSLDRVGTEAFF.

This chain joins TRBV5-1 and TRBJ2-3, with no clear D. The CDR3 extends over 12 amino acids. Germline V gives CDR1 SGHRS, CDR2 YFSETQ. The ends were cut back, 1 base at V and 6 bases at J, with 6 bases in the middle. CDR3 amino acids: CASSLPSDTQYF. In DNA form, the CDR3 reads TGCGCCAGCAGCTTGCCGTCCGATACGCAGTATTTT.

The gene calls are TRBV6-2 or TRBV6-3 and TRBJ2-1; 11 bases align to TRBD2. V gave up 0 bases and J gave up 0 bases; unmatched junction bases: 4. Germline V gene data show CDR1 as MNHEY and CDR2 as SVGEGT. This CDR3 comprises 18 residues. The CDR3 bases are TGTGCCAGCAGTTACTCACTAGCGGGAGCCGGCTCCTACAATGAGCAGTTCTTC. Protein sequence: CASSYSLAGAGSYNEQFF.

The chain couples TRBV2 to TRBJ1-6; no reliable D call. The V end was cut by 0 bases, the J end by 13 bases, with 16 bases between. The CDR3 contains 15 residues. The germline V gene has CDR1 SNHLY and CDR2 FYNNEI. In DNA, the CDR3 is TGTGCCAGCAGTGAAGCGACCCAAAGCGCTTCGCCCCTCCACTTT. This codes for CASSEATQSASPLHF. Looking up the rest from reference TRBV2 and TRBJ1-6 gives the full variable domain: EPEVTQTPSHQVTQMGQEVILRCVPISNHLYFYWYRQILGQKVEFLVSFYNNEISEKSEIFDDQFSVERPDGSNFTLKIRSTKLEDSAMYFCASSEATQSASPLHFGNGTRLTVT.

The gene calls are TRBV7-2 and TRBJ2-3; 8 bases agree with TRBD2. The CDR3 is 16 residues long. The junction had 11 bases not matched to a gene; V was cut back by 5 bases and J by 4 bases. Germline lookup yields CDR1 SGHTA and CDR2 FQGNSA. The CDR3 sequence is CASSPPGGGGADTQYF. In nucleotides, the CDR3 is TGTGCCAGCAGCCCCCCCGGGGGGGGCGGGGCAGATACGCAGTATTTT.

Only one count was recorded for this clone. The genes are TRBV19 and TRBJ1-2; 7 bases fit TRBD1. CDR1 LNHDA and CDR2 SQIVND come from the germline V gene (reference sequence). V gave up 4 bases and J gave up 2 bases; unmatched junction bases: 4. This CDR3 is built from 14 residues. The CDR3 DNA is TGTGCCAGTAGTACGAAGACAGGGAACTATGGCTACACCTTC. Protein: CASSTKTGNYGYTF.

This clone was detected once. This chain connects TRBV18 to TRBJ1-5; maybe TRBD1 (5 bases). This CDR3 contains 17 residues. V was clipped by 3 bases and J by 0 bases, with 15 bases between them. Per the germline V gene, CDR1 is KGHSH and CDR2 is LQKENI. Here the CDR3 reads CASSPVRGDYSNQPQHF. The CDR3 DNA is TGTGCCAGCTCACCGGTTCGGGGGGACTATAGCAATCAGCCCCAGCATTTT.

This chain joins TRBV7-2 and TRBJ2-7; 7 bases line up with TRBD2. The CDR3 contains 16 residues. Germline values: CDR1 SGHTA, CDR2 FQGNSA. The J segment lost 3 bases and the V segment lost 1 base, leaving 9 bases of the junction unmatched. CDR3 DNA sequence: TGTGCCAGCAGCTTAGAGGATTCTAGCGGACTCTACGAGCAGTACTTC. Protein sequence: CASSLEDSSGLYEQYF.

The V gene is TRBV9, the J gene TRBJ2-2; tentatively, D is TRBD2 (5 bases). This CDR3 is built from 15 residues. The V end lost 3 bases, the J end lost 6 bases, and 15 bases lay between the germline ends. Germline assignment: CDR1 SGDLS and CDR2 YYNGEE. CDR3 nucleotides: TGTGCCAGCAGCGAACGGGGTCCATCCGCCGGGGAGCTGTTTTTT. It specifies CASSERGPSAGELFF.

The rearrangement uses TRBV19 and TRBJ2-1; TRBD2 is a possible D gene (6 bases). The CDR3 is made up of 13 amino acids. Trimming stripped 3 bases from V and 9 bases from J, with 12 bases between. Germline assignment: CDR1 LNHDA and CDR2 SQIVND (reference sequence). DNA of the CDR3: TGTGCCAGTAGTATTCTTCGGGAGAGTGAGCAGTTCTTC. It translates to CASSILRESEQFF.

The chain is built from TRBV19 and TRBJ2-5; 10 nucleotides align to TRBD2. V gave up 2 bases and J gave up 4 bases; unmatched junction bases: 1. This CDR3 comprises 14 residues. Per germline, CDR1 LNHDA and CDR2 SQIVND (reference sequence). The CDR3 DNA is TGTGCCAGTAGTATACTAGCGGGAGTAGAGACCCAGTACTTC. Residues: CASSILAGVETQYF.

V gene TRBV6-2 or TRBV6-3 combines with J gene TRBJ2-1; TRBD2 aligns across 9 bases. This CDR3 spans 15 amino acids. The germline V gene encodes CDR1 MNHEY and CDR2 SVGEGT. V gave up 2 bases and J gave up 4 bases; unmatched junction bases: 3. CDR3 sequence: CASSYVAGGYNEQFF. CDR3 in DNA: TGTGCCAGCAGTTACGTTGCGGGAGGGTACAATGAGCAGTTCTTC.